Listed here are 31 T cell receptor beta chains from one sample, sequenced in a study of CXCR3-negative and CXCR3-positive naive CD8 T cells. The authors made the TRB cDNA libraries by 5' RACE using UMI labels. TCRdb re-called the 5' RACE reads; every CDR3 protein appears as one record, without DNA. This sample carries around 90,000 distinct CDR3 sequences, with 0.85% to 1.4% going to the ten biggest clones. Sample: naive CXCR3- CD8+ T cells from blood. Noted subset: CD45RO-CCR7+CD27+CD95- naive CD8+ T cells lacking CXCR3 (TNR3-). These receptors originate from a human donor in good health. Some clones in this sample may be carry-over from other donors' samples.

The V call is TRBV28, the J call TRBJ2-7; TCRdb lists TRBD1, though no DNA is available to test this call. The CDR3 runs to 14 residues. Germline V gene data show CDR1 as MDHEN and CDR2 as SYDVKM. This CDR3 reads CASSFGTGVGEQYF.

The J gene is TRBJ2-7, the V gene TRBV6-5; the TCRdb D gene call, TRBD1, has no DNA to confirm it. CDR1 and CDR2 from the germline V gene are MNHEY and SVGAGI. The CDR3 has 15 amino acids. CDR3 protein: CASSPLTGHFYEQYF.

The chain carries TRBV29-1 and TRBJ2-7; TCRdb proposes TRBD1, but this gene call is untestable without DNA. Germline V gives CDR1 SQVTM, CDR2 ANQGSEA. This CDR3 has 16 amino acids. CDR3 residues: CSVEDGVEDRHYEQYF.

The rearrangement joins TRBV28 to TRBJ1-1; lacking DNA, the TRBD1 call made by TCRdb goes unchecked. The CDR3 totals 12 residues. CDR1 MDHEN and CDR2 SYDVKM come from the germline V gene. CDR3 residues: CASSFRGAEAFF.

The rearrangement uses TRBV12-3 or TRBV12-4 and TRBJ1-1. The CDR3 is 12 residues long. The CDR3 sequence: CAARLMNTEAFF.

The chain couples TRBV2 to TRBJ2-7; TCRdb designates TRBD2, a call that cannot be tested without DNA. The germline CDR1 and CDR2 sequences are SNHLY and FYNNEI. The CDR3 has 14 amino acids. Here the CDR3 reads CASSGSTISYEQYF.

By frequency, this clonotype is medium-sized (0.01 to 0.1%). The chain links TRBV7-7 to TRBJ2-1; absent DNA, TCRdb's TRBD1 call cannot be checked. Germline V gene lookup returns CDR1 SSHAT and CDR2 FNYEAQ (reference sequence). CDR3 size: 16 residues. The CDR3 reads CASSLEGDRGGGEQFF. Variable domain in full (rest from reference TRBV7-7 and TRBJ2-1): GAGVSQSPRYKVTKRGQDVTLRCDPISSHATLYWYQQALGQGPEFLTYFNYEAQPDKSGLPSDRFSAERPEGSISTLTIQRTEQRDSAMYRCASSLEGDRGGGEQFFGPGTRLTVL.

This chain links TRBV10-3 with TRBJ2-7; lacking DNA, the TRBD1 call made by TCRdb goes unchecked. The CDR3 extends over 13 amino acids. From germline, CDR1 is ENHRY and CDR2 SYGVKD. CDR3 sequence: CAISDQRDNEQYF.

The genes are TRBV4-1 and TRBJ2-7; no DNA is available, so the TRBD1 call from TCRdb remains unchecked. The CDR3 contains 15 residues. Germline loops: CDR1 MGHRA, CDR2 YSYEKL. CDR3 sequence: CASSQTVQGNYEQYF.

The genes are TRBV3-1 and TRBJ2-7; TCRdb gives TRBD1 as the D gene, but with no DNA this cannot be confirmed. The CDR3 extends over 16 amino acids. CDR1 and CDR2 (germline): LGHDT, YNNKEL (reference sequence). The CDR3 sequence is CASSQDFGRGRYEQYF.

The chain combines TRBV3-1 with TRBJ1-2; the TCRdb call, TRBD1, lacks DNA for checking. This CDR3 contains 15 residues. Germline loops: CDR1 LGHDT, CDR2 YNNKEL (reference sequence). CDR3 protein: CASSPPGDGSYGYTF.

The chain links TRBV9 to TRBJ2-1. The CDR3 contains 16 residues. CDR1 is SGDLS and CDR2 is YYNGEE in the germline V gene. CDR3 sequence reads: CASSVGSGSLYNEQFF.

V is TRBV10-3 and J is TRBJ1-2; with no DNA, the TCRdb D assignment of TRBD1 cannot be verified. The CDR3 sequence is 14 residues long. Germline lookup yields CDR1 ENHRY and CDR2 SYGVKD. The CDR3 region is CANSPGLIQDGNTF.

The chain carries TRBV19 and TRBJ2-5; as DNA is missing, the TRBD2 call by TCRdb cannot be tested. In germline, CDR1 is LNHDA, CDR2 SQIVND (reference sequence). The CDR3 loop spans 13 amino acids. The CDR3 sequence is CASRILGGETQYF. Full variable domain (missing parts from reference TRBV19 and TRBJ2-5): DGGITQSPKYLFRKEGQNVTLSCEQNLNHDAMYWYRQDPGQGLRLIYYSQIVNDFQKGDIAEGYSVSREKKESFPLTVTSAQKNPTAFYLCASRILGGETQYFGPGTRLLVL.

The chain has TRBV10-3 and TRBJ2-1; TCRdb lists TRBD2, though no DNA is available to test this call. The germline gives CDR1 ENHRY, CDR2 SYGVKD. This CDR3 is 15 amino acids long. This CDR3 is CAITGTSGSSNEQFF.

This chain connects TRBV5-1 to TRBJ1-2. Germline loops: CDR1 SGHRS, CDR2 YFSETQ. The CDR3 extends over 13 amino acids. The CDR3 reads CASSLEGVGGYTF. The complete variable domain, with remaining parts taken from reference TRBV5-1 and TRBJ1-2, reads KAGVTQTPRYLIKTRGQQVTLSCSPISGHRSVSWYQQTPGQGLQFLFEYFSETQRNKGNFPGRFSGRQFSNSRSEMNVSTLELGDSALYLCASSLEGVGGYTFGSGTRLTVV.

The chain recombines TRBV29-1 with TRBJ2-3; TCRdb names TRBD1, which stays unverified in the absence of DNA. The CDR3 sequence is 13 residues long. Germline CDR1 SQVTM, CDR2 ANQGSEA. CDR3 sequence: CSARTGSGDTQYF.

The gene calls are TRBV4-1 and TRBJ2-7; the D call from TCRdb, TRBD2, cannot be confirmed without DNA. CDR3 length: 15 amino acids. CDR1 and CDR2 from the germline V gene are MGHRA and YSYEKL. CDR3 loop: CASSQVAGGMGEQYF.

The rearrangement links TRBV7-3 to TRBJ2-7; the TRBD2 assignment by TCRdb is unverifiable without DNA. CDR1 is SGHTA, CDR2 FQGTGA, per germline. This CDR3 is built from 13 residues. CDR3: CASSPDPRDEQYF.

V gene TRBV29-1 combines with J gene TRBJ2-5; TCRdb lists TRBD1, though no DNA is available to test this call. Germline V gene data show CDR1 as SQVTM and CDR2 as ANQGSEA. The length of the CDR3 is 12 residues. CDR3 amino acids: CSGPGSDETQYF.

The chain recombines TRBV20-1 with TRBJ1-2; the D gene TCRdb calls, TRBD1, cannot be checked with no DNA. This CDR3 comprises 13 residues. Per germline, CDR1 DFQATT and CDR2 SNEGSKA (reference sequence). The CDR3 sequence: CSARDRGSYGYTF.

The CDR3 protein is CASSPDSFPYNEQFF. This rearrangement joins TRBV6-6 to TRBJ2-1. CDR1 is MNHNY, CDR2 SVGAGI, per germline (reference sequence). There are 15 residues in the CDR3.

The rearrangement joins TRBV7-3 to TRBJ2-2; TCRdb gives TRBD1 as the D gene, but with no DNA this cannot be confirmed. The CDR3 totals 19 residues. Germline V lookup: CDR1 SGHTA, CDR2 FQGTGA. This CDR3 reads CASSLESMGQIANTGELFF.

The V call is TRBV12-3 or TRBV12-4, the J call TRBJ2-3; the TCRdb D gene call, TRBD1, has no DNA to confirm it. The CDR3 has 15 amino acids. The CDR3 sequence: CASRWTTGIADTQYF.

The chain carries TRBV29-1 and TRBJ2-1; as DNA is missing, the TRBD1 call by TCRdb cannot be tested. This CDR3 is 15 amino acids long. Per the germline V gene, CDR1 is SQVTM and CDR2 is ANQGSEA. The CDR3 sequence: CSVEDLARETNEQFF.

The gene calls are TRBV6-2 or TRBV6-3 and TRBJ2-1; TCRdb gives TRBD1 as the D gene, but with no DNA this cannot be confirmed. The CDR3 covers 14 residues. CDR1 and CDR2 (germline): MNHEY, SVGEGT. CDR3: CASTYRDRGNEQFF.

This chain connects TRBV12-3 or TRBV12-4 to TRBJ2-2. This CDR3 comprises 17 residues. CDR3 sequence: CASSLRVRTSSTGELFF.

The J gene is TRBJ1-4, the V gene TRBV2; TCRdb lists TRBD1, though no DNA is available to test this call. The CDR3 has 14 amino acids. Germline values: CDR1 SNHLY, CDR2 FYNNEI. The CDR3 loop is CASSSSSGREKLFF.

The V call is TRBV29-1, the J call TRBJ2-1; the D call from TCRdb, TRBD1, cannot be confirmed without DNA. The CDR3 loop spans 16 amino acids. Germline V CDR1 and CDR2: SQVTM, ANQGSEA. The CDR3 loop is CSVKGGQGHSYNEQFF.

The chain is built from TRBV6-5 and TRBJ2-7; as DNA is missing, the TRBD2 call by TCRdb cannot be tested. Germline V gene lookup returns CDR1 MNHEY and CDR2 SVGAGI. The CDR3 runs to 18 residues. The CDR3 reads CASSYSSRDSSPAYEQYF.

Here the CDR3 reads CSVQGSDQPQHF. The chain recombines TRBV29-1 with TRBJ1-5; as DNA is missing, the TRBD1 call by TCRdb cannot be tested. CDR1 and CDR2 from the germline V gene are SQVTM and ANQGSEA. There are 12 residues in the CDR3.